This entry describes one T cell receptor beta chain. This specimen comes from a study of blood T cell repertoires in COVID-19. The overall study: T cells, B-cell-depleted T cells, or PBMCs supplied cDNA or gDNA.

The CDR3 is made up of 17 amino acids. Unmatched junction bases numbered 10, after V lost 4 bases and J lost 4 bases. Germline CDR1 is SGHRS and CDR2 is YFSETQ. Source study methods: Cell counts per sample came from amplifying reference gene primers. Sequencing used immunoSEQ multiplex PCR; TCRdb keeps in-frame clones, though not all of them. The D gene and trimming were derived from the DNA, and the V and J assignments and clone size from that table. The sample records about 160,000 clones, about 92% being singletons. The source material was peripheral blood. This clonotype originated in a man aged 30 to 45 with COVID-19, enrolled during active disease. J is TRBJ2-3 and V is TRBV5-1; 12 bases fit TRBD2. The DNA for the CDR3 is TGCGCCAGCAGCGGTGACCTACTAGCGGGGGGCCCAGATACGCAGTATTTT. Translation: CASSGDLLAGGPDTQYF.